This T cell receptor (beta chain) was recovered during a study of T-cell reconstitution after alpha-beta-depleted transplantation in children. Study findings and constraints: Fresh T-cell production supplied most of the T-cell counts and diversity seen one year after transplant. Approximately two months post-transplant, alpha-beta T cells reportedly originated from several hundred expanded graft clones. Recipient T cells and thymic progenitors that survived gave rise to the high TCRbeta diversity observed at day 60 in some patients.

Concerning this clonotype itself: Its specificity is not known.

This sample's TCRbeta library carried unique molecular identifier barcodes. TCRdb reanalysed the PCR reads using MiXCR and keeps one entry per CDR3 protein. This sample has 600,000 or so distinct CDR3 sequences, with around 23% found just once. Germline V CDR1 and CDR2: SGHDT, YYEEEE. The CDR3 is 16 amino acids. Trimming stripped 0 bases from V and 3 bases from J, with 14 bases between. The source of this sequence is a boy in the first two years of life who had a stem cell transplant for acute myeloid leukemia, so the T cells may come from the graft donor. This chain connects TRBV5-6 to TRBJ2-3; tentatively, D is TRBD1 (6 bases). The sample here was PBMCs, mostly from graft donor cells, taken 360 days after TCRalphabeta/CD19-depleted stem cell transplant. In nucleotides, the CDR3 is TGTGCCAGCAGCTTGGCAGGGGATGGGGAGACAGATACGCAGTATTTT. This encodes CASSLAGDGETDTQYF.